This TCR beta chain was found in a study of blood T cell repertoires in COVID-19. Across under 25 US areas, participants ranged in age from roughly 18 to 95 years. Produced via immunoSEQ multiplex PCR; TCRdb's table is partial and in-frame only. The data contain about 200,000 clones, around 80% of them singletons. The CDR3 is made up of 20 amino acids. V lost 0 bases, J lost 9 bases, and 18 bases stayed unmatched. Germline V gene lookup returns CDR1 SGHAT and CDR2 FQNNGV. The source of this sequence is a woman aged 40 to 50 with acute COVID-19. Sequenced input: PBMCs or T cells enriched from blood (not recorded which). The chain joins TRBV11-2 to TRBJ2-1; 12 nucleotides match TRBD2. Here the CDR3 DNA reads TGTGCCAGCAGCTTAGATGGTACTAGCGGGGGGTCCCGGGTGTTCGGTGAGCAGTTCTTC. This codes for CASSLDGTSGGSRVFGEQFF.